The sequence of this T cell receptor (beta chain) was determined in a study of blood T cell repertoires in COVID-19 (dated by TCRdb to 2020 to 2021). Regarding the study in general: Samples covering the acute and convalescent phases of COVID-19 were provided by collaborators in the United States, Italy and Spain. The material from the prospective study consisted of cDNA or gDNA derived from T cells, B-cell-depleted T cells, or PBMCs. The dataset comprised deeply sampled blood TCRbeta repertoires from subjects exposed to, actively infected with, or recovered from COVID-19. The repertoires were released in a freely available public database intended as a resource for research on the immune response to SARS-CoV-2. The samples were drawn from the first 160 participants of the ongoing ImmuneRACE study and from about 1,200 subjects provided by 6 global collaborators. The sample metadata nearly always contained a de-identified subject ID, COVID-19 status, age in years and sex. HLA class I and class II types, where available, came from metadata supplied by the sample provider rather than from assay-based typing. Study-wide conclusions, independent of this receptor: The quantity of clinical and demographic metadata differed by source and by participant and was supplied without curation.

Remarks on this clone: The antigen it recognizes is unknown. No much larger clone is present one base from it, and per-base qualities are unavailable.

Whole blood was collected in K2EDTA tubes by collaborating institutions according to the institutions' own protocols. For TCRbeta analysis, collaborators shipped samples in one of three forms: frozen whole blood, isolated PBMCs, or DNA extracted from either of those sample types. TCRbeta CDR3 regions were amplified from genomic DNA using the immunoSEQ Assay, a bias-controlled multiplex PCR. The authors' analysis ran thus. The number of nucleated cells in each sample was estimated by amplification of reference gene primers within the assay. Sequence reads were collapsed and filtered to measure the absolute abundance of every unique TCRbeta CDR3 rearrangement. For each sample, productive Simpson clonality was calculated as the square root of Simpson's diversity index over productive rearrangements. TCRdb re-hosts the immuneACCESS table, in-frame sequences only. Its copies lack some clones; in the studies checked, an unresolved V gene accounts for under half of them, and the cause for the rest is not known. V, J and clone size are taken as reported in that table, and D and trimming were inferred from the DNA itself. The sample includes about 73,000 clones, with approximately 88% observed a single time. Roughly 2.5% of the sample is held by the ten biggest clonotypes.

The CDR3 spans 14 residues, from the cysteine through the phenylalanine. Only the CDR3 DNA is retained, 42 bases long and in frame from the first base. Clipping removes 5 bases from V and 2 bases from J, with 3 as the unmatched junction base count. As encoded in the germline V gene (reference sequence), CDR1 is LNHDA while CDR2 is SQIVND. Sequencing was performed on peripheral blood. In this chain, TRBV19 is recombined with TRBJ2-1; TRBD1 aligns with 7 central bases. This clonotype originated in a man at least 80 years old with active or convalescent COVID-19. The CDR3 protein: CASSPGTAYNEQFF. In nucleotides, the sequence is TGTGCCAGTAGTCCCGGGACAGCCTACAATGAGCAGTTCTTC.